This T cell receptor beta chain was identified during a study of long-term antiretroviral therapy in people with HIV. Study overall: The immediate-ART recommendation dates to 2015, and the earliest samples predate it by about a decade.

Regarding the study as a whole: Collection spanned 2004 to 2017; ART regimens may be less effective than current ones.

Investigators performed immunoSEQ version v3.0 at survey level. For every sample, sequencing targeted roughly 40,000-55,000 T-cell genomes. Clones were sequenced by immunoSEQ multiplex PCR, and TCRdb holds only the in-frame ones, with some missing. Of roughly 9,000 clones listed, over 75% were seen once; the top ten hold approximately 15%. In regard to this clone: What it binds is unknown.

The starting material was unsorted PBMCs, obtained 0.4 years before starting antiretroviral therapy. This sequence was found in a man aged 25-45 years with HIV.

In DNA, the CDR3 is TGCGCCAGCAGCTTGCAGGCGGACAAGGGCAATCAGCCCCAGCATTTT. As protein: CASSLQADKGNQPQHF. The genes are TRBV5-1 and TRBJ1-5; tentatively, D is TRBD1 (5 bases). The length of the CDR3 is 16 residues. V shed 1 base and J shed 2 bases, with 13 bases lying between them. The germline CDR1 and CDR2 sequences are SGHRS and YFSETQ.